This T cell receptor beta chain originates from a study of T-cell reconstitution after alpha-beta-depleted transplantation in children. This clonotype was counted between two and nine times. Molecular barcoding with unique molecular identifiers was used for the TCRbeta library. Using its own MiXCR run on the PCR reads, TCRdb lists one record per CDR3 protein. The profile shows nearly 250,000 distinct CDR3 sequences, 7.5% to 9.5% of them singletons. The germline CDR1 and CDR2 sequences are WNHNN and SYGVQD (reference sequence). V shed 0 bases and J shed 5 bases, with 11 bases lying between them. There are 14 residues in the CDR3.

This rearrangement joins TRBV10-1 to TRBJ2-7; tentatively, D is TRBD1 (6 bases). The receptor's source is a male patient aged 10 to 17 who had a stem cell transplant for acute lymphoblastic leukemia, so the T cells may come from the graft donor. The sequencing used PBMCs, mostly from graft donor cells, collected 180 days after TCRalphabeta/CD19-depleted stem cell transplant. CDR3 bases: TGCGCCAGCAGTGAGTCAGGTAGGGGGAACGAGCAGTACTTC. Its translation: CASSESGRGNEQYF.